One sample yielded the 28 T cell receptor beta chains listed below, sequenced in a study of T cells after yellow fever vaccination. TCRdb used MiXCR to reprocess the 5' RACE reads, holding one entry per CDR3 protein. The data show about 350,000 distinct CDR3 sequences, with 7% to 10% seen just once and around 17% held by the top ten. Sequencing was performed on PBMCs, taken approximately 47 days after the first yellow fever vaccination. These receptors were taken from a man younger than 35 who received the YFV17D yellow fever vaccine.

In this sample, this clonotype turned up a few times. The chain carries TRBV6-1 and TRBJ2-1; 8 bases map to TRBD2. Looked up from germline, CDR1 is MNHNS and CDR2 is SASEGT. CDR3 size: 18 residues. J gave up 0 bases and V 6 bases, and 13 bases lay outside the gene matches. CDR3 DNA: TGTGCCAGCAGCCCGCAGGCGGGGGGTCCTAGCTCCTACAATGAGCAGTTCTTC. Protein product: CASSPQAGGPSSYNEQFF.

Only a few counts were recorded for this clonotype. The chain has TRBV6-5 and TRBJ1-5, with a tentative D call TRBD1 (5 bases). Trimming took off 6 bases at V and 7 bases at J, with 13 bases between the two ends. The CDR3 has 13 amino acids. From germline, CDR1 is MNHEY and CDR2 SVGAGI. CDR3 in DNA: TGTGCCAGCAGCCCGGGGGGTACCCAGCCCCAGCATTTT. Residues: CASSPGGTQPQHF.

V is TRBV7-2 and J is TRBJ2-5; D perhaps matches TRBD1 (5 bases). The CDR3 contains 13 residues. Germline CDR1 SGHTA, CDR2 FQGNSA. Trimming took 3 bases from V and 4 from J, leaving 9 bases between them. The CDR3 DNA reads as TGTGCCAGCAGCTTCAGGGCGACAGAGACCCAGTACTTC. Amino acids: CASSFRATETQYF.

This chain joins TRBV20-1 and TRBJ2-1; TRBD2 aligns across 13 bases. The J segment lost 9 bases and the V segment lost 3 bases, leaving 2 bases of the junction unmatched. Germline-derived CDR1 and CDR2 are DFQATT and SNEGSKA (reference sequence). This CDR3 has 13 residues. CDR3 in amino acids: CSARTSGGFEQFF. CDR3 in DNA: TGCAGTGCTAGGACTAGCGGGGGGTTTGAGCAGTTCTTC.

This clonotype appeared a few times. The chain uses TRBV7-9 and TRBJ1-2; 8 bases are a match to TRBD1. The V and J ends lost 5 bases and 6 bases, in that order; junction bases with no gene match: 8. CDR1 SEHNR and CDR2 FQNEAQ come from the germline V gene (reference sequence). CDR3 length equals 14 residues. CDR3 in amino acids: CASSGLDRGHGYTF. The DNA of the CDR3 is TGTGCCAGCAGCGGTTTAGACAGGGGACATGGCTACACCTTC. The variable domain in full, completed from reference TRBV7-9 and TRBJ1-2, reads DTGVSQNPRHKITKRGQNVTFRCDPISEHNRLYWYRQTLGQGPEFLTYFQNEAQLEKSRLLSDRFSAERPKGSFSTLEIQRTEQGDSAMYLCASSGLDRGHGYTFGSGTRLTVV.

The chain links TRBV29-1 to TRBJ2-2; D gene uncertain. This CDR3 is 12 amino acids long. With 4 bases removed from V and 1 base from J, the gap between germline ends came to 4 bases. Germline values: CDR1 SQVTM, CDR2 ANQGSEA. The CDR3 region is CSVAKNTGELFF. The CDR3 DNA is TGCAGCGTTGCCAAGAACACCGGGGAGCTGTTTTTT.

V is TRBV29-1 and J is TRBJ2-3; D not certain. The CDR3 has 15 residues. V lost 4 bases and J 4 bases, leaving 18 bases between the germline ends. The germline CDR1 and CDR2 sequences are SQVTM and ANQGSEA. This chain's CDR3 is CSVGVGSQSPDTQYF. Written as DNA, the CDR3 is TGCAGCGTTGGGGTAGGCAGTCAAAGCCCAGATACGCAGTATTTT.

Many counts were recorded for this clonotype. The J gene is TRBJ1-6, the V gene TRBV7-2, with D unclear. Trimming took off 5 bases at V and 10 bases at J, with 9 bases between the two ends. The germline V gene encodes CDR1 SGHTA and CDR2 FQGNSA. The CDR3 has 12 amino acids. CDR3 DNA: TGTGCCAGCAGCCTCGAAGGCTCACCCCTCCACTTT. Amino acids: CASSLEGSPLHF.

This clonotype was seen repeatedly, ten times or more. This chain uses TRBV5-1 with TRBJ2-7; no reliable D call. V lost 0 bases, J lost 0 bases, and 13 bases lay in between. Germline lookup yields CDR1 SGHRS and CDR2 YFSETQ. The CDR3 loop spans 16 amino acids. CDR3 sequence: CASSLDTEISSYEQYF. For the CDR3, the DNA is TGCGCCAGCAGCTTGGATACAGAGATCAGCTCCTACGAGCAGTACTTC.

This clonotype appeared a few times. This chain joins TRBV6-2 or TRBV6-3 and TRBJ1-1; D gene uncertain. Germline CDR1 and CDR2: MNHEY and SVGEGT. V was pared by 6 bases and J by 1 base, with 9 bases between. The CDR3 runs 13 residues. The CDR3 nucleotides are TGTGCCAGCAGACCCGGAAGGAACACTGAAGCTTTCTTT. Its protein product is CASRPGRNTEAFF.

This clonotype was observed at least ten times. V usage is TRBV7-2 and J usage is TRBJ2-1; TRBD2 matches at 14 bases. CDR1 SGHTA and CDR2 FQGNSA come from the germline V gene. This CDR3 has 15 amino acids. The trim removed 5 bases at V and 7 bases at J, leaving 4 bases unmatched. The CDR3 loop is CASSAGLAGGNEQFF. The DNA for the CDR3 is TGTGCCAGCAGCGCCGGACTAGCGGGGGGAAATGAGCAGTTCTTC.

This rearrangement joins TRBV23-1 to TRBJ2-2; D perhaps matches TRBD2 (6 bases). TRBV23-1 belongs to the ORF category, with a function that is uncertain. The length of the CDR3 is 15 residues. The ends were cut back, 3 bases at V and 4 bases at J, with 12 bases in the middle. The CDR3: CASSHPGGCTGELFF. The CDR3 DNA sequence: TGCGCCAGCAGTCATCCCGGAGGGTGCACCGGGGAGCTGTTTTTT.

The chain links TRBV7-2 to TRBJ1-3, with 10 bases fitting TRBD1. CDR1 is SGHTA and CDR2 is FQGNSA in the germline V gene. This CDR3 spans 16 amino acids. The V segment lost 4 bases and the J segment 2 bases; nucleotides outside the gene matches: 5. The CDR3 DNA follows: TGTGCCAGCAGCTCTAGAGGACAGGGGGCTGGAAACACCATATATTTT. Translation: CASSSRGQGAGNTIYF.

The table lists this clonotype with many counts. The chain uses TRBV5-1 and TRBJ2-2; 7 nucleotides align to TRBD2. J was trimmed by 4 bases and V by 0 bases; bases with no gene match: 3. CDR1 is SGHRS, CDR2 YFSETQ, per germline. The CDR3 loop spans 15 amino acids. CDR3 sequence (DNA): TGCGCCAGCAGCTTGGGCCCGGGGGGCACCGGGGAGCTGTTTTTT. Protein: CASSLGPGGTGELFF.

V usage is TRBV29-1 and J usage is TRBJ1-2; no clear D gene. The CDR3 totals 16 residues. CDR1 is SQVTM and CDR2 is ANQGSEA in the germline V gene. V gave up 3 bases and J gave up 4 bases, with 21 bases separating them. The CDR3 reads CSVDPVSEYSIYGYTF. In DNA form, the CDR3 reads TGCAGCGTTGACCCCGTTAGTGAGTACTCCATCTATGGCTACACCTTC.

This clonotype was detected only a few times. V gene TRBV11-2 combines with J gene TRBJ1-3; D remains ambiguous. The CDR3 is 15 residues long. Looked up from germline, CDR1 is SGHAT and CDR2 is FQNNGV. V was shortened by 5 bases and J by 4 bases, with 15 bases between the two germline ends. Written as DNA, the CDR3 is TGTGCCAGCAGCCTTAACGGGCCCGTCGGAAACACCATATATTTT. It encodes CASSLNGPVGNTIYF.

This sequence joins TRBV24-1 and TRBJ2-3; TRBD1 or TRBD2 may be the D gene (6 bases each). Per germline, CDR1 KGHDR and CDR2 SFDVKD. V lost 5 bases and J 5 bases, leaving 16 bases between the germline ends. The CDR3 totals 15 residues. The CDR3 reads CATSGGADSGDTQYF. DNA of the CDR3: TGTGCCACCAGTGGGGGGGCAGATTCGGGAGATACGCAGTATTTT.

The gene calls are TRBV9 and TRBJ2-7, with 7 bases fitting TRBD1. The CDR3 runs to 15 residues. Trimming at V came to 3 bases and at J to 2 bases, leaving 8 bases not matched to a gene. Germline assignment: CDR1 SGDLS and CDR2 YYNGEE. Here the CDR3 DNA reads TGTGCCAGCAGCGGCCGGGACAGTGGAACCTACGAGCAGTACTTC. Protein product: CASSGRDSGTYEQYF.

The chain has TRBV5-1 and TRBJ2-5; 8 positions match TRBD1. This CDR3 comprises 16 residues. The ends lost 4 bases at V and 0 bases at J; junction bases unmatched: 8. CDR1 and CDR2 (germline): SGHRS, YFSETQ. CDR3 protein: CASSQIGQGDQETQYF. Written as DNA, the CDR3 is TGCGCCAGCAGCCAAATCGGACAGGGCGACCAAGAGACCCAGTACTTC.

The chain has TRBV7-9 and TRBJ1-2; 7 bases line up with TRBD1. Germline V lookup: CDR1 SEHNR, CDR2 FQNEAQ (reference sequence). There are 13 residues in the CDR3. With V trimmed by 6 bases and J by 4 bases, 5 bases remained unmatched. CDR3 region: CASRGGTAYGYTF. The CDR3 bases are TGTGCCAGCAGAGGGGGGACAGCCTATGGCTACACCTTC. Full variable domain (rest looked up from reference TRBV7-9 and TRBJ1-2): DTGVSQNPRHKITKRGQNVTFRCDPISEHNRLYWYRQTLGQGPEFLTYFQNEAQLEKSRLLSDRFSAERPKGSFSTLEIQRTEQGDSAMYLCASRGGTAYGYTFGSGTRLTVV.

This clonotype was detected only a few times. The CDR3: CASSAHSGGTQYF. The CDR3 bases are TGTGCCAGCAGCGCCCATAGCGGGGGAACGCAGTATTTT. The chain employs TRBV7-2 and TRBJ2-3, with 9 nucleotides matching TRBD2. After removal of 5 bases from V and 9 bases from J, the junction contained 6 bases not matched to a gene. Germline CDR1 is SGHTA and CDR2 is FQGNSA. The CDR3 contains 13 residues.

This clonotype has only a few counts. The rearrangement joins TRBV27 to TRBJ1-5, with D possibly being TRBD1 (6 bases). The ends were cut back, 2 bases at V and 2 bases at J, with 7 bases in the middle. This CDR3 contains 14 residues. From germline, CDR1 is MNHEY and CDR2 SMNVEV (reference sequence). The CDR3 protein is CASSLGTRNQPQHF. The CDR3 DNA follows: TGTGCCAGCAGTTTAGGGACACGCAATCAGCCCCAGCATTTT.

This rearrangement joins TRBV9 to TRBJ2-1, with 7 bases fitting TRBD2. Germline values: CDR1 SGDLS, CDR2 YYNGEE. V dropped 4 bases and J dropped 0; count of bases not matched to a gene: 10. This CDR3 is built from 17 residues. CDR3 loop: CASSHPRAGDSYNEQFF. The CDR3 DNA reads as TGTGCCAGCAGCCACCCGCGGGCGGGGGACTCCTACAATGAGCAGTTCTTC.

The chain combines TRBV5-4 with TRBJ2-5; possible D gene TRBD1, 6 bases. Germline CDR1 SGHNT, CDR2 YYREEE (reference sequence). Trimming stripped 4 bases from V and 4 bases from J, with 17 bases between. This CDR3 is built from 15 residues. CDR3 sequence: CASSLRAEGGETQYF. The CDR3 nucleotides are TGTGCCAGCAGCCTCCGCGCAGAAGGGGGAGAGACCCAGTACTTC.

The table lists this clonotype with a few counts. The J gene is TRBJ1-1, the V gene TRBV24-1; 7 nucleotides line up with TRBD1. The V and J ends lost 9 bases and 3 bases, in that order; junction bases with no gene match: 3. The germline V gene encodes CDR1 KGHDR and CDR2 SFDVKD. This CDR3 has 12 residues. CDR3 protein: CATGDRDTEAFF. The CDR3 DNA reads TGTGCCACCGGCGACAGGGACACTGAAGCTTTCTTT.

V gene TRBV19 combines with J gene TRBJ1-1; TRBD1 aligns across 8 bases. This CDR3 is built from 14 residues. V lost 5 bases, J lost 6 bases, and 8 bases stayed unmatched. Germline-derived CDR1 and CDR2 are LNHDA and SQIVND (reference sequence). The CDR3 bases are TGTGCCAGTAGTTCGCCTGGACAGGGCGCTGAAGCTTTCTTT. Its protein is CASSSPGQGAEAFF.

This clonotype appeared a few times. J is TRBJ2-3 and V is TRBV7-4, with TRBD1 matching 8 bases. From germline, CDR1 is SGHVT and CDR2 SQSDAQ. The CDR3 consists of 18 residues. Trimming cost V 4 bases and J 0 bases; bases outside gene matches: 12. CDR3 coding DNA: TGTGCCAGCAGCTCCCGACAGGGGCGAAACCATAGCACAGATACGCAGTATTTT. Encoded protein: CASSSRQGRNHSTDTQYF.

V gene TRBV6-1 combines with J gene TRBJ1-2; 9 bases are shared with TRBD1. CDR3 length: 14 amino acids. Losses at the gene ends were 0 bases for V and 8 bases for J; bases not matched to a gene: 4. Looked up from germline, CDR1 is MNHNS and CDR2 is SASEGT. CDR3 sequence: CASSEAGTGIGYTF. The CDR3 nucleotides read TGTGCCAGCAGTGAAGCCGGGACAGGGATCGGCTACACCTTC.